Below are 4 T cell receptor beta chains sequenced from a single sample in a study of blood T cell repertoires in COVID-19. The repertoire was sequenced with immunoSEQ multiplex PCR; TCRdb's copy has only in-frame clones and lacks some. The data show about 65,000 clones, with roughly four fifths seen just once and roughly 41% held by the top ten. Sequences were obtained from peripheral blood. The receptors come from a human donor in a cohort sampled during active COVID-19.

The V call is TRBV11-3, the J call TRBJ2-3; 9 positions match TRBD1. V was pared by 4 bases and J by 9 bases, with 8 bases of the junction left unmatched. The CDR3 is 14 amino acids. Germline CDR1 and CDR2: SGHNT and YENEEA. The CDR3 DNA follows: TGTGCCAGCAGCTCCTGGACAGGGGAGAGGACGCAGTATTTT. As protein: CASSSWTGERTQYF.

The V call is TRBV5-1, the J call TRBJ1-1; D possibly corresponds to TRBD1 (5 bases). Germline CDR1 SGHRS, CDR2 YFSETQ. V was shortened by 4 bases and J by 1 base, with 11 bases between the two germline ends. The CDR3 loop spans 14 amino acids. In DNA, the CDR3 is TGCGCCAGCAGCCACCGCAGGGAGAACACTGAAGCTTTCTTT. This gives the protein CASSHRRENTEAFF.

In its sample, this clone was seen many times. The chain couples TRBV5-1 to TRBJ1-2, with 10 bases lining up with TRBD1. CDR1 is SGHRS, CDR2 YFSETQ, per germline. This CDR3 has 17 residues. V gave up 7 bases and J gave up 1 base; unmatched junction bases: 13. The CDR3 here is CASQTGTGAYFNYGYTF. The CDR3 coding sequence is TGCGCCAGCCAAACCGGGACAGGGGCATATTTTAACTATGGCTACACCTTC.

The chain has TRBV6-4 and TRBJ1-2; TRBD1 matches 12 bases. The CDR3 runs 15 residues. CDR1 is MRHNA and CDR2 is SNTAGT in the germline V gene. V lost 7 bases to trimming and J lost 8 bases; unmatched junction nucleotides: 11. CDR3 DNA: TGTGCCAGCACCCCGGGACAGGGGGCAGTAGGAGGCTACACCTTC. This gives the protein CASTPGQGAVGGYTF.